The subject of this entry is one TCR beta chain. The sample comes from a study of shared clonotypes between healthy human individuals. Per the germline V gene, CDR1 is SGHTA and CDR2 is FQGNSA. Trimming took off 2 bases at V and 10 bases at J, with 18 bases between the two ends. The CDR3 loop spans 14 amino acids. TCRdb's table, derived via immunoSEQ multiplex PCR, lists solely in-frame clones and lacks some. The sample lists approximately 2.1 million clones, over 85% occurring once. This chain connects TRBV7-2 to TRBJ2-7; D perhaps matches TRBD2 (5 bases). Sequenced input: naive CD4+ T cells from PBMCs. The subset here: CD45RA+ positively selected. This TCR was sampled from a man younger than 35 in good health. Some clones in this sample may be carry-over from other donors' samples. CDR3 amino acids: CASSLNRDGTGQYF. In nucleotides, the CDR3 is TGTGCCAGCAGCTTAAACCGCGACGGTACGGGACAGTACTTC.